These 25 T cell receptor beta chains were all obtained from the same sample, sequenced in a study of control samples from healthy donors and cancer patients. Repertoires were generated with immunoSEQ multiplex PCR, while TCRdb's copy carries only in-frame clones and drops some. The sample holds approximately 90,000 clones, about four fifths seen once. Sequenced material: PBMCs. The receptor set was obtained from a man in his sixties or seventies with lung cancer.

Comment on this clone: Other DNA variants within this sample encode the same CDR3. The chain couples TRBV20-1 to TRBJ2-1; D gene uncertain. Germline CDR1 reads DFQATT; CDR2 reads SNEGSKA (reference sequence). This CDR3 has 11 amino acids. With 1 base removed from V and 4 bases from J, the gap between germline ends came to 2 bases. This CDR3 is CSARGYNEQFF. CDR3 DNA sequence: TGCAGTGCTAGAGGATACAATGAGCAGTTCTTC.

The V call is TRBV15, the J call TRBJ1-2; possible D gene TRBD1, 6 bases. The V and J ends lost 0 bases and 8 bases respectively, with 13 bases between them. The CDR3 length is 14 residues. Germline V gives CDR1 LNHNV, CDR2 YYDKDF (reference sequence). The CDR3 bases are TGTGCCACCAGCAGAGATCGGGGGCGGGAAGGCTACACCTTC. Its translation is CATSRDRGREGYTF. The whole variable domain, remainder taken from reference TRBV15 and TRBJ1-2, is DAMVIQNPRYQVTQFGKPVTLSCSQTLNHNVMYWYQQKSSQAPKLLFHYYDKDFNNEADTPDNFQSRRPNTSFCFLDIRSPGLGDTAMYLCATSRDRGREGYTFGSGTRLTVV.

This chain joins TRBV6-5 and TRBJ1-2; D perhaps matches TRBD1 (5 bases). V dropped 7 bases and J dropped 4 bases, with 16 bases sitting between them. Germline values: CDR1 MNHEY, CDR2 SVGAGI. The CDR3 is 14 residues long. The CDR3 coding sequence is TGTGCCAGCACCCCAATGGGGGAAAGCTATGGCTACACCTTC. Its protein is CASTPMGESYGYTF.

The chain uses TRBV5-1 and TRBJ2-7, with D possibly TRBD2 on 5 matching bases. This CDR3 region has 14 residues. The germline gives CDR1 SGHRS, CDR2 YFSETQ. Trimming took 5 bases from V and 2 from J, leaving 14 bases between them. The CDR3 nucleotides are TGCGCCAGCAGGGGTTCGGGGAGAGCCTACGAGCAGTACTTC. This translates into CASRGSGRAYEQYF.

The V gene is TRBV5-1, the J gene TRBJ1-5; TRBD1 matches 8 bases. The V gene end was trimmed by 4 bases and the J gene end by 3 bases; junction bases not matched to a gene: 6. Per germline, CDR1 SGHRS and CDR2 YFSETQ. The CDR3 is made up of 15 amino acids. The CDR3 DNA follows: TGCGCCAGCAGCCCCGGGACAGGCCCCAATCAGCCCCAGCATTTT. Translated, it gives CASSPGTGPNQPQHF.

V usage is TRBV7-9 and J usage is TRBJ1-1, with TRBD1 identical over 7 bases. Germline trimming cut 7 bases from V and 6 bases from J; bases unmatched to any gene: 8. From germline, CDR1 is SEHNR and CDR2 FQNEAQ (reference sequence). This CDR3 is built from 13 residues. This chain's CDR3 is CASIPTGTAEAFF. In DNA form, the CDR3 reads TGTGCCAGCATCCCGACAGGGACCGCTGAAGCTTTCTTT.

The chain employs TRBV7-9 and TRBJ2-1, with 9 bases fitting TRBD1. CDR3 length: 15 amino acids. The germline gives CDR1 SEHNR, CDR2 FQNEAQ (reference sequence). The V and J ends lost 4 bases and 4 bases, in that order; junction bases with no gene match: 5. Here the CDR3 reads CASSSTGGGYNEQFF. CDR3 nucleotide sequence: TGTGCCAGCAGCTCCACAGGGGGCGGTTACAATGAGCAGTTCTTC.

The DNA of the CDR3 is TGTGCCAGCAGCTTGGGGACAGCCGGTAATTCACCCCTCCACTTT. This sequence encodes CASSLGTAGNSPLHF. The chain recombines TRBV5-6 with TRBJ1-6; perhaps TRBD1 as D (6 bases). V lost 0 bases and J lost 6, with 10 bases in between. The germline gives CDR1 SGHDT, CDR2 YYEEEE. The CDR3 runs to 15 residues.

The chain uses TRBV1 and TRBJ2-1; the D segment call TRBD2 is taken from the table without a DNA check. TRBV1 is a recognized pseudogene. This CDR3 comprises 17 residues. CDR3 in DNA: TGCACCAGCAGCCAAGATCTGAACTGCCCCTCCTACAATGAGCAGTTCTTC. Translating gives CTSSQDLNCPSYNEQFF.

The chain uses TRBV19 and TRBJ1-2, with 7 bases identical to TRBD1. CDR3 length: 13 amino acids. CDR1 is LNHDA, CDR2 SQIVND, per germline (reference sequence). V was clipped by 6 bases and J by 7 bases; unmatched bases: 8. DNA of the CDR3: TGTGCCAGTAGAGAAGACAGGGTGAGTGGCTACACCTTC. Its protein is CASREDRVSGYTF. Complete variable domain (other parts from reference TRBV19 and TRBJ1-2): DGGITQSPKYLFRKEGQNVTLSCEQNLNHDAMYWYRQDPGQGLRLIYYSQIVNDFQKGDIAEGYSVSREKKESFPLTVTSAQKNPTAFYLCASREDRVSGYTFGSGTRLTVV.

CDR3 protein: CASYRGGLNYGYTF. The DNA of the CDR3 is TGTGCCAGTTATAGGGGGGGGCTAAACTATGGCTACACCTTC. The chain links TRBV6-5 to TRBJ1-2; a weak D match, TRBD1 (6 bases). Trimming left V 9 bases short and J 2 bases short, with 16 bases between. Germline CDR1 reads MNHEY; CDR2 reads SVGAGI. The CDR3 totals 14 residues.

This sequence joins TRBV6-2 or TRBV6-3 and TRBJ1-1; perhaps TRBD1 as D (6 bases). V lost 0 bases and J lost 3, with 17 bases in between. The CDR3 totals 17 residues. Per germline, CDR1 MNHEY and CDR2 SVGEGT. The CDR3 loop is CASSYSQGLGSDTEAFF. The CDR3 nucleotides are TGTGCCAGCAGTTACTCGCAGGGGCTTGGTTCCGACACTGAAGCTTTCTTT.

The rearrangement joins TRBV5-3 to TRBJ1-1; D gene ambiguous. TRBV5-3 is annotated as an ORF whose role is uncertain. This CDR3 has 16 residues. V lost 4 bases, J lost 0 bases, and 16 bases lay in between. The CDR3 loop reads CARSPRGRYLNTEAFF. For the CDR3, the DNA is TGTGCCAGAAGCCCCCGCGGCAGATATCTGAACACTGAAGCTTTCTTT.

The rearrangement joins TRBV4-1 to TRBJ2-6, with TRBD1 matching over 10 bases. The germline gives CDR1 MGHRA, CDR2 YSYEKL. V shed 5 bases, J shed 1 base, and the junction held 14 bases outside the gene matches. This CDR3 spans 20 amino acids. This chain's CDR3 is CASSWTGGGLVKSGANVLTF. CDR3 bases: TGCGCCAGCAGCTGGACAGGGGGTGGATTAGTCAAATCTGGGGCCAACGTCCTGACTTTC.

V is TRBV7-2 and J is TRBJ2-4; 12 bases align to TRBD2. The CDR3 sequence is 18 residues long. Germline V gene lookup returns CDR1 SGHTA and CDR2 FQGNSA. V shed 5 bases and J 0 bases; nucleotides not matched to a gene: 8. CDR3 protein: CASSPRTSGDLAKNIQYF. For the CDR3, the DNA is TGTGCCAGCAGCCCGAGGACTAGCGGGGACCTAGCCAAAAACATTCAGTACTTC.

The chain links TRBV27 to TRBJ2-5, with 7 bases fitting TRBD1. Germline CDR1 and CDR2: MNHEY and SMNVEV (reference sequence). The J segment lost 4 bases and the V segment lost 8 bases, leaving 10 bases of the junction unmatched. This CDR3 is 14 amino acids long. The CDR3 loop reads CASRPTGKGETQYF. The CDR3 DNA reads TGTGCCAGCCGTCCGACAGGGAAGGGAGAGACCCAGTACTTC.

The chain links TRBV10-2 to TRBJ2-7; D unclear. V shed 1 base and J shed 6 bases, with 4 bases lying between them. Germline V gene lookup returns CDR1 WSHSY and CDR2 SAAADI. This CDR3 contains 11 residues. DNA of the CDR3: TGCGCCAGCAGTGAGTTGATCGAGCAGTACTTC. It codes for CASSELIEQYF.

This chain connects TRBV5-6 to TRBJ2-4; no clear D gene. From germline, CDR1 is SGHDT and CDR2 YYEEEE. The CDR3 has 18 residues. Deletions cut 0 bases from V and 0 bases from J, with 16 bases between. In nucleotides, the CDR3 is TGTGCCAGCAGCTTGGGGGATGGGTTTAAGCTAGCCAAAAACATTCAGTACTTC. Protein: CASSLGDGFKLAKNIQYF.

The chain links TRBV5-6 to TRBJ2-7; 8 positions agree with TRBD2. Germline V gene sequence: CDR1 SGHDT, CDR2 YYEEEE. The CDR3 is 14 amino acids. V shed 4 bases, J shed 3 bases, and the junction held 6 bases outside the gene matches. In DNA form, the CDR3 reads TGTGCCAGCAGCGCCTCCGGGGGGGTCTACGAGCAGTACTTC. Its translation is CASSASGGVYEQYF.

The chain carries TRBV28 and TRBJ1-6; D uncertain. Germline CDR1 MDHEN, CDR2 SYDVKM. Trimming removed 7 bases at V and 9 bases at J, with 16 bases between. The CDR3 loop spans 14 amino acids. The CDR3 loop reads CASNVAGLGSPLHF. The CDR3 DNA follows: TGTGCCAGCAACGTCGCAGGTCTCGGTTCACCCCTCCACTTT. The full variable domain, rest sourced from reference TRBV28 and TRBJ1-6, is DVKVTQSSRYLVKRTGEKVFLECVQDMDHENMFWYRQDPGLGLRLIYFSYDVKMKEKGDIPEGYSVSREKKERFSLILESASTNQTSMYLCASNVAGLGSPLHFGNGTRLTVT.

The chain links TRBV19 to TRBJ1-1; no firm D call. CDR3 length: 13 amino acids. Germline V lookup: CDR1 LNHDA, CDR2 SQIVND (reference sequence). Trimming took off 3 bases at V and 4 bases at J, with 9 bases between the two ends. The CDR3 here is CASSISGSTEAFF. The DNA of the CDR3 is TGTGCCAGTAGTATTTCGGGGAGCACTGAAGCTTTCTTT.

Remarks on this clone: The CDR3 end shows no conserved phenylalanine or tryptophan, and so a read error is likely. No DNA is shown, since the ends of the CDR3 on it are uncertain; the CDR3 is the one TCRdb lists. The chain carries TRBV11-2 and TRBJ1-2; the DNA was not compared with TRBD1, the D call given in the table. CDR1 SGHAT and CDR2 FQNNGV come from the germline V gene. The CDR3 adds up to 11 amino acids, both ends counted. The CDR3: CASSSRGQCAL.

This clone was detected only a few times. The V call is TRBV11-2, the J call TRBJ2-6; TRBD1 might be the D (6 bases). Germline-derived CDR1 and CDR2 are SGHAT and FQNNGV. The length of the CDR3 is 19 residues. Trimming cost V 5 bases and J 2 bases, with 22 bases left between them. The CDR3 sequence is CASSRRLAGELAGANVLTF. CDR3 coding DNA: TGTGCCAGCAGCCGCCGGCTTGCAGGGGAGCTTGCTGGGGCCAACGTCCTGACTTTC.

The CDR3 region is CASSPRRQGSNTEAFF. CDR3 DNA sequence: TGTGCCAGCAGCCCAAGAAGACAGGGGTCGAACACTGAAGCTTTCTTT. This chain uses TRBV7-9 with TRBJ1-1; 8 bases are a match to TRBD1. CDR3 size: 16 residues. Germline-derived CDR1 and CDR2 are SEHNR and FQNEAQ (reference sequence). The V gene end was trimmed by 5 bases and the J gene end by 1 base; junction bases not matched to a gene: 9.

CDR3 DNA sequence: TGTGCCAGTAGTATAGCCTATGGCTACACCTTC. This sequence encodes CASSIAYGYTF. The chain employs TRBV19 and TRBJ1-2; D is ambiguous. CDR1 is LNHDA, CDR2 SQIVND, per germline (reference sequence). CDR3 length equals 11 residues. The V end lost 1 base, the J end lost 4 bases, and 1 base lay between the germline ends.